This passage covers 14 T cell receptor beta chains from one sample sequenced in a study of blood T cell repertoires in COVID-19 (dated by TCRdb to the early 2020s). Library generation was performed with the immunoSEQ multiplex PCR assay. The table was pulled from immuneACCESS by TCRdb, which kept in-frame rearrangements only. Such tables lose some clones; where checked, under half of the loss comes from unresolved V genes, and the rest has no known cause. Across this sample there are about 90,000 clones, with 77% seen only once. The top ten hold roughly 10% of the sample. The sequencing sample was made of peripheral blood. The receptors were gathered from a woman aged 80 or older with acute or convalescent COVID-19.

This chain joins TRBV7-6 and TRBJ2-3; D not resolved. The germline gives CDR1 SGHVS, CDR2 FNYEAQ. Between the trimmed V and J ends, which lost 1 base and 3 bases, there was a span of 8 bases. The CDR3 covers 14 residues. The CDR3: CASSLVRGTDTQYF. The CDR3 nucleotides are TGTGCCAGCAGCTTAGTGCGAGGAACAGATACGCAGTATTTT.

The chain recombines TRBV28 with TRBJ2-7, with TRBD1 matching over 7 bases. CDR3 size: 13 residues. V was pared by 10 bases and J by 5 bases, with 11 bases of the junction left unmatched. CDR1 is MDHEN and CDR2 is SYDVKM in the germline V gene. DNA of the CDR3: TGTGCCACACGCAGACAGGGTGGGGACGAGCAGTACTTC. Its protein product is CATRRQGGDEQYF. The full variable domain, with the rest looked up from reference TRBV28 and TRBJ2-7, is DVKVTQSSRYLVKRTGEKVFLECVQDMDHENMFWYRQDPGLGLRLIYFSYDVKMKEKGDIPEGYSVSREKKERFSLILESASTNQTSMYLCATRRQGGDEQYFGPGTRLTVT.

This clone appeared once. The chain employs TRBV18 and TRBJ1-1; D is uncertain. Germline assignment: CDR1 KGHSH and CDR2 LQKENI. The CDR3 runs 14 residues. The V end was cut by 1 base, the J end by 1 base, with 7 bases between. DNA of the CDR3: TGTGCCAGCTCACCACAGGAGTCGAACACTGAAGCTTTCTTT. It encodes CASSPQESNTEAFF.

This rearrangement joins TRBV12-5 to TRBJ1-2; D is ambiguous. Trimming took 4 bases from V and 8 from J, leaving 8 bases between them. The CDR3 extends over 11 amino acids. CDR1 is LGHNT and CDR2 is FRNRAP in the germline V gene. The CDR3 here is CASGSRGGYTF. CDR3 nucleotides: TGTGCTAGTGGTTCTCGTGGCGGCTACACCTTC.

The chain employs TRBV18 and TRBJ1-1, with D possibly being TRBD1 (5 bases). This CDR3 is built from 14 residues. The V gene's germline CDR1 is KGHSH and CDR2 LQKENI. The V end lost 5 bases, the J end lost 5 bases, and 15 bases lay between the germline ends. The CDR3 DNA follows: TGTGCCAGCTCAATGGGGGAGGTGGTGACTGAAGCTTTCTTT. Translation gives CASSMGEVVTEAFF.

V and J are TRBV7-9 and TRBJ1-6, with TRBD1 as a possible D gene (6 bases). Trimming took off 5 bases at V and 7 bases at J, with 12 bases between the two ends. Germline CDR1 and CDR2: SEHNR and FQNEAQ (reference sequence). CDR3 size: 14 residues. The CDR3 bases are TGTGCCAGCAGCCTCCGGGACACCAATTCACCCCTCCACTTT. Protein sequence: CASSLRDTNSPLHF.

The chain carries TRBV5-1 and TRBJ2-3; TRBD2 matches at 11 bases. Germline CDR1 is SGHRS and CDR2 is YFSETQ. The V and J ends lost 0 bases and 1 base, in that order; junction bases with no gene match: 4. The CDR3 covers 17 residues. CDR3 region: CASSLGVLAGGTDTQYF. The CDR3 nucleotides are TGCGCCAGCAGCTTGGGAGTACTAGCGGGGGGCACAGATACGCAGTATTTT.

In this sample, this clone turned up a few times. The CDR3 bases are TGTGCCAGCAGTTTATGGGCTAGCGGGAGCTACGAGCAGTACTTC. It is translated as CASSLWASGSYEQYF. This rearrangement joins TRBV28 to TRBJ2-7; 10 bases line up with TRBD2. The CDR3 contains 15 residues. Looked up from germline, CDR1 is MDHEN and CDR2 is SYDVKM. Losses at the gene ends were 0 bases for V and 3 bases for J; bases not matched to a gene: 2.

V and J are TRBV27 and TRBJ1-4; D not resolved. The CDR3 is made up of 15 amino acids. The germline V gene encodes CDR1 MNHEY and CDR2 SMNVEV (reference sequence). V was pared by 3 bases and J by 4 bases, with 12 bases between. CDR3 region: CASSFSGGYNEKLFF. The DNA of the CDR3 is TGTGCCAGCAGTTTTAGCGGTGGTTATAATGAAAAACTGTTTTTT.

The chain combines TRBV3-1 (or the pseudogene TRBV3-2) with TRBJ2-7, with 9 bases lining up with TRBD1. Unmatched junction bases numbered 2, after V lost 4 bases and J lost 1 base. CDR3 size: 14 residues. Germline values: CDR1 LGHDT, CDR2 YNNKEL (reference sequence). CDR3 loop: CASSPGQGSYEQYF. CDR3 nucleotide sequence: TGTGCCAGCAGCCCAGGACAGGGGTCCTACGAGCAGTACTTC.

The genes are TRBV28 and TRBJ1-2; tentatively, D is TRBD1 (6 bases). The CDR3 runs to 17 residues. Trimming pared 2 bases from V and 2 bases from J, leaving 18 bases between. The germline gives CDR1 MDHEN, CDR2 SYDVKM. CDR3 nucleotides: TGTGCCAGCAGTTTAGGGGCCCAGGGGCCCTTAAACTATGGCTACACCTTC. Translation: CASSLGAQGPLNYGYTF.

V usage is TRBV27 and J usage is TRBJ1-1; possible D gene TRBD1, 5 bases. Germline values: CDR1 MNHEY, CDR2 SMNVEV (reference sequence). The CDR3 loop spans 13 amino acids. V was shortened by 6 bases and J by 0 bases, with 8 bases between the two germline ends. The CDR3 region is CASRGLLNTEAFF. CDR3 nucleotide sequence: TGTGCCAGCAGGGGACTGCTGAACACTGAAGCTTTCTTT.

The chain joins TRBV4-3 to TRBJ2-7; 12 bases agree with TRBD2. The ends lost 1 base at V and 0 bases at J; junction bases unmatched: 4. The CDR3 is 17 residues long. CDR1 and CDR2 from the germline V gene are LGHNA and YSLEER. The CDR3 nucleotides are TGCGCCAGCAGCCAAGGACTGACTAGCGGGAGCTCCTACGAGCAGTACTTC. Its protein product is CASSQGLTSGSSYEQYF.

This chain links TRBV6-2 or TRBV6-3 with TRBJ2-5; perhaps TRBD2 as D (6 bases). The CDR3 runs to 14 residues. V lost 3 bases to trimming and J lost 5 bases, with 13 bases between them. CDR1 is MNHEY and CDR2 is SVGEGT in the germline V gene. The CDR3 DNA reads TGTGCCAGCAGTTATCATTCGGGAGACGAGACCCAGTACTTC. Translation gives CASSYHSGDETQYF.